This T cell receptor beta chain was identified during a study of blood T cells in healthy people across ages. A second PCR, run for roughly 6 to 11 cycles, used a sample-barcoded 5' primer plus a J-beta primer mix. A single record per CDR3 protein comes from TCRdb applying MiXCR to the 5' RACE reads. Of approximately 800,000 distinct CDR3 sequences in the sample, about 36% are singletons; the top ten hold roughly 13%. Many counts were recorded for this clonotype. Source material: blood. The origin of this receptor is a man aged 18 to 30 in good health.

The CDR3 coding sequence is TGTGCCAGCATCCCCGCTAGCGGGGGGTACAATGAGCAGTTCTTC. Protein: CASIPASGGYNEQFF. The chain carries TRBV6-5 and TRBJ2-1; TRBD2 aligns across 11 bases. This CDR3 contains 15 residues. The V and J ends lost 7 bases and 4 bases, in that order; junction bases with no gene match: 6. CDR1 is MNHEY, CDR2 SVGAGI, per germline.